The 18 T cell receptor beta chains presented below share a single source sample, sequenced in a study of blood T cell repertoires in COVID-19. The method was immunoSEQ multiplex PCR; TCRdb's version includes in-frame clones alone and lacks a portion of them. This table holds about 120,000 clones, around 81% found once. Sequenced sample: peripheral blood. The receptors were sampled from a man younger than 45 with COVID-19, enrolled during active disease.

V is TRBV14 and J is TRBJ1-6, with a weak D call TRBD1 (5 bases). V was shortened by 3 bases and J by 9 bases, with 9 bases between the two germline ends. This CDR3 contains 13 residues. Germline V gives CDR1 SGHDN, CDR2 FVKESK. DNA for the CDR3: TGTGCCAGCAGCCAGGCGCAGGGTTCACCCCTCCACTTT. This encodes CASSQAQGSPLHF.

The rearrangement uses TRBV28 and TRBJ2-7, with 9 positions matching TRBD1. V lost 3 bases and J lost 3; bases outside the gene matches: 6. Per germline, CDR1 MDHEN and CDR2 SYDVKM. The CDR3 is made up of 15 amino acids. CDR3 nucleotide sequence: TGTGCCAGCAGTTTCCCCGGGACAGGGCTCTACGAGCAGTACTTC. Translation: CASSFPGTGLYEQYF.

This sequence joins TRBV7-9 and TRBJ1-3; no clear D gene. V was trimmed by 3 bases and J by 0 bases, leaving 9 bases between them. The CDR3 totals 15 residues. From germline, CDR1 is SEHNR and CDR2 FQNEAQ (reference sequence). CDR3 nucleotide sequence: TGTGCCAGCAGCTTTGGAGGCAGCTCTGGAAACACCATATATTTT. Its protein product is CASSFGGSSGNTIYF.

The gene calls are TRBV7-9 and TRBJ1-6, with a tentative D call TRBD1 (6 bases). Trimming pared 5 bases from V and 6 bases from J, leaving 14 bases between. Germline lookup yields CDR1 SEHNR and CDR2 FQNEAQ (reference sequence). The CDR3 is 15 amino acids. The CDR3 here is CASSVDSGFNSPLHF. CDR3 coding DNA: TGTGCCAGCAGCGTGGACAGCGGATTTAATTCACCCCTCCACTTT.

The chain couples TRBV4-1 to TRBJ1-5, with a weak D call TRBD1 (5 bases). The V end lost 2 bases, the J end lost 1 base, and 9 bases lay between the germline ends. Germline CDR1 is MGHRA and CDR2 is YSYEKL. CDR3 length: 15 residues. The CDR3 sequence is CASSQKGQSNQPQHF. The CDR3 region has the DNA TGCGCCAGCAGCCAAAAGGGGCAGAGCAATCAGCCCCAGCATTTT.

This clone was seen more than once but under ten times. V gene TRBV10-3 combines with J gene TRBJ1-6, with 7 bases fitting TRBD1. The CDR3 is 17 residues long. J lost 8 bases, V lost 0 bases, and 10 bases had no gene match. Germline-derived CDR1 and CDR2 are ENHRY and SYGVKD. The CDR3 here is CAISESTGNIAYSPLHF. The CDR3 DNA is TGTGCCATCAGTGAGTCGACAGGGAATATCGCCTATTCACCCCTCCACTTT.

The CDR3 spells CASGALGKLFF. In DNA form, the CDR3 reads TGTGCTAGTGGTGCCCTCGGAAAACTGTTTTTT. The chain links TRBV12-5 to TRBJ1-4; D is unresolved. The ends were cut back, 5 bases at V and 10 bases at J, with 8 bases in the middle. Germline-derived CDR1 and CDR2 are LGHNT and FRNRAP. The CDR3 consists of 11 residues.

The chain uses TRBV7-9 and TRBJ2-7, with D possibly TRBD1 on 6 matching bases. Germline loops: CDR1 SEHNR, CDR2 FQNEAQ (reference sequence). The V gene lost 4 bases and the J gene lost 0 bases, with 19 bases spanning the gap. This CDR3 spans 17 amino acids. The CDR3 reads CASSSAQTGTYSYEQYF. CDR3 in DNA: TGTGCCAGCAGCTCAGCTCAAACCGGGACATACTCCTACGAGCAGTACTTC. The whole variable domain, remainder taken from reference TRBV7-9 and TRBJ2-7, is DTGVSQNPRHKITKRGQNVTFRCDPISEHNRLYWYRQTLGQGPEFLTYFQNEAQLEKSRLLSDRFSAERPKGSFSTLEIQRTEQGDSAMYLCASSSAQTGTYSYEQYFGPGTRLTVT.

The rearrangement links TRBV4-1 to TRBJ2-7, with a weak D call TRBD1 (5 bases). This CDR3 is built from 14 residues. V was cut by 4 bases and J by 7 bases, with 17 bases left in between. The V gene's germline CDR1 is MGHRA and CDR2 YSYEKL. The DNA of the CDR3 is TGCGCCAGCAGCCGAGACATCAGGGTCGAGGAGCAGTACTTC. Translating it yields CASSRDIRVEEQYF.

The chain uses TRBV23-1 and TRBJ1-2; D might be TRBD1 (6 bases). TRBV23-1 counts as an open reading frame of uncertain function. The length of the CDR3 is 13 residues. Trimming removed 7 bases at V and 3 bases at J, with 12 bases between. The CDR3 is CASKGDGYYGYTF. CDR3 bases: TGCGCCAGCAAGGGGGACGGTTACTATGGCTACACCTTC.

The chain recombines TRBV7-9 with TRBJ2-5; D call uncertain. CDR3 length: 11 residues. The V end lost 5 bases, the J end lost 2 bases, and 3 bases lay between the germline ends. CDR1 is SEHNR and CDR2 is FQNEAQ in the germline V gene (reference sequence). CDR3: CASSQQETQYF. The CDR3 nucleotides read TGTGCCAGCAGCCAACAAGAGACCCAGTACTTC.

V and J are TRBV30 and TRBJ2-3; D remains unclear. The CDR3 consists of 15 residues. V lost 2 bases and J lost 3, with 15 bases in between. Germline-derived CDR1 and CDR2 are GTSNPN and SVGIG (reference sequence). CDR3 sequence (DNA): TGTGCCTGGAGTTTCCCTCCCGGTCCTACAGATACGCAGTATTTT. This sequence encodes CAWSFPPGPTDTQYF.

The chain has TRBV2 and TRBJ1-2, with D maybe TRBD1 (6 bases). The CDR3 is 12 residues long. V lost 6 bases to trimming and J lost 6 bases, with 11 bases between them. CDR1 SNHLY and CDR2 FYNNEI come from the germline V gene. CDR3 residues: CASSRDTDGYTF. The CDR3 DNA follows: TGTGCCAGCAGCCGGGACACGGATGGCTACACCTTC.

The chain recombines TRBV5-1 with TRBJ1-1; no reliable D call. V gave up 4 bases and J gave up 7 bases, with 20 bases separating them. Per germline, CDR1 SGHRS and CDR2 YFSETQ. CDR3 size: 15 residues. This CDR3 reads CASSPTVGEADEAFF. As DNA, the CDR3 is TGCGCCAGCAGCCCTACCGTCGGCGAAGCGGATGAAGCTTTCTTT. Variable domain in full (rest from reference TRBV5-1 and TRBJ1-1): KAGVTQTPRYLIKTRGQQVTLSCSPISGHRSVSWYQQTPGQGLQFLFEYFSETQRNKGNFPGRFSGRQFSNSRSEMNVSTLELGDSALYLCASSPTVGEADEAFFGQGTRLTVV.

The CDR3 coding sequence is TGTGCCAGCACCCCGGGACAGTACTCCTACGAGCAGTACTTC. It translates to CASTPGQYSYEQYF. The chain joins TRBV5-4 to TRBJ2-7, with 7 bases matching TRBD1. V gave up 6 bases and J gave up 0 bases; unmatched junction bases: 6. CDR3 length equals 14 residues. From germline, CDR1 is SGHNT and CDR2 YYREEE (reference sequence).

In this sample, this clone turned up once. The rearrangement joins TRBV29-1 to TRBJ2-2, with D perhaps TRBD1 (6 bases). The CDR3 totals 14 residues. Germline-derived CDR1 and CDR2 are SQVTM and ANQGSEA. V lost 8 bases and J 0 bases, leaving 13 bases between the germline ends. This CDR3 is CSTRGSTNTGELFF. The CDR3 DNA reads as TGCAGCACTAGGGGGAGTACGAACACCGGGGAGCTGTTTTTT.

The rearrangement joins TRBV5-5 to TRBJ2-1; 9 bases are a match to TRBD2. The CDR3 has 17 amino acids. J gave up 0 bases and V 3 bases, and 7 bases lay outside the gene matches. Germline CDR1 SGHKS, CDR2 YYEKEE (reference sequence). CDR3: CASSYAGTSNSYNEQFF. The CDR3 DNA follows: TGTGCCAGCAGCTACGCTGGGACTAGCAACTCCTACAATGAGCAGTTCTTC.

This chain connects TRBV29-1 to TRBJ2-7, with 9 bases that match TRBD1. Germline CDR1 SQVTM, CDR2 ANQGSEA. CDR3 size: 11 residues. With V trimmed by 7 bases and J by 6 bases, 4 bases remained unmatched. Here the CDR3 reads CSANRGLEQYF. CDR3 in DNA: TGCAGCGCTAACAGGGGGCTCGAGCAGTACTTC.